This TCR beta chain is drawn from a study of shared clonotypes between healthy human individuals. Overall study results and limits: Rarefaction curves obtained for sorted subsets showed sequencing incomplete despite large depth.

Regarding this clone: Antigen: not known.

The table came from immunoSEQ multiplex PCR; TCRdb's copy has only in-frame clones and leaves some out. Altogether 2 million to 3 million clones are present, 80% to 95% being singletons, with the ten largest covering roughly 0.39%. V dropped 2 bases and J dropped 0 bases, with 12 bases sitting between them. Germline V gene data show CDR1 as SGHKS and CDR2 as YYEKEE (reference sequence). The CDR3 has 15 amino acids. Healthy and HIV-negative, the adult donors had no recent acute infections or vaccinations. The material sequenced was naive CD4+ T cells from PBMCs. Subset defined: CD45RA+ positively selected. This chain links TRBV5-5 with TRBJ2-7; D unresolved. This receptor was taken from a man aged 18 to 30 in good health. Some clones in this sample may be carry-over from other donors' samples. In nucleotides, the CDR3 is TGTGCCAGCAGCTTATCTGTAGGCGACTCCTACGAGCAGTACTTC. Protein product: CASSLSVGDSYEQYF.